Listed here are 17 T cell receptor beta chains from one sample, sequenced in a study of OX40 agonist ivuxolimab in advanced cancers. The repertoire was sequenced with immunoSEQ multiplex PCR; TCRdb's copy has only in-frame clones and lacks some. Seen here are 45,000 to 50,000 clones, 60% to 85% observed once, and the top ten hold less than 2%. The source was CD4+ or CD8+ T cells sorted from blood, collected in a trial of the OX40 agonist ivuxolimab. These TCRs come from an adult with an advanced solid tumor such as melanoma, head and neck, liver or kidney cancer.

DNA of the CDR3: TGTGCCAGCAGTCTAGAGTCCGGGGAGCTGTTTTTT. It translates to CASSLESGELFF. This chain uses TRBV2 with TRBJ2-2; D unresolved. V was clipped by 5 bases and J by 6 bases, with 7 bases between them. Germline V gene data show CDR1 as SNHLY and CDR2 as FYNNEI. CDR3 size: 12 residues.

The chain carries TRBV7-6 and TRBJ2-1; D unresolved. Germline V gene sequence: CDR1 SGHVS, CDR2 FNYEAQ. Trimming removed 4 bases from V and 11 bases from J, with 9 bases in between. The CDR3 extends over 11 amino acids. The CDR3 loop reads CASSYPPKQFF. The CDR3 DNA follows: TGTGCCAGCAGCTACCCGCCCAAGCAGTTCTTC.

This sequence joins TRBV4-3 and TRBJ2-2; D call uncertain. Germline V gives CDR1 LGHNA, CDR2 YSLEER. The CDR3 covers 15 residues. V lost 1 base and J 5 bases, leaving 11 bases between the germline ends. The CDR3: CASSQGVARTGELFF. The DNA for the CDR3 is TGCGCCAGCAGCCAAGGGGTTGCCCGAACCGGGGAGCTGTTTTTT.

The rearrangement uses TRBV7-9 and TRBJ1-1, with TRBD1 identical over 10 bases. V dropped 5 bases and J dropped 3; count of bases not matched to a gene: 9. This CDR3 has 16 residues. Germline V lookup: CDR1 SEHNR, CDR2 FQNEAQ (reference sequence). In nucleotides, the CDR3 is TGTGCCAGCAGCCTCGGACAGGGGGTCGTTTACACTGAAGCTTTCTTT. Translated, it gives CASSLGQGVVYTEAFF. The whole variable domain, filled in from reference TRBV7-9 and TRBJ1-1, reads DTGVSQNPRHKITKRGQNVTFRCDPISEHNRLYWYRQTLGQGPEFLTYFQNEAQLEKSRLLSDRFSAERPKGSFSTLEIQRTEQGDSAMYLCASSLGQGVVYTEAFFGQGTRLTVV.

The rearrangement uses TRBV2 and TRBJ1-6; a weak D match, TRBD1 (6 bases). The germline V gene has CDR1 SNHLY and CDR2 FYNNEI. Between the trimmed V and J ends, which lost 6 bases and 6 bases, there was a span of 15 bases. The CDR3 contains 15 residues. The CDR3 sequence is CASRDSGVPNSPLHF. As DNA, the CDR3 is TGTGCCAGCAGGGACAGTGGAGTACCTAATTCACCCCTCCACTTT.

CDR3 nucleotides: TGCGCCAGCAGCGTCGCCGGGACTACGTACAATGAGCAGTTCTTC. This translates into CASSVAGTTYNEQFF. The chain carries TRBV5-1 and TRBJ2-1; 7 bases are a match to TRBD2. This CDR3 is built from 15 residues. Trimming at V came to 4 bases and at J to 4 bases, leaving 8 bases not matched to a gene. Germline V gene sequence: CDR1 SGHRS, CDR2 YFSETQ.

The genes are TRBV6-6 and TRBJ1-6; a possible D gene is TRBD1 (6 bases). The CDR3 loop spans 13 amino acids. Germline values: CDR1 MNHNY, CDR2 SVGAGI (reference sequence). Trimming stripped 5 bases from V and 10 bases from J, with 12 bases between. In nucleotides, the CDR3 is TGTGCCAGCAGTACCAAGGGGGGATCACCCCTCCACTTT. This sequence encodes CASSTKGGSPLHF.

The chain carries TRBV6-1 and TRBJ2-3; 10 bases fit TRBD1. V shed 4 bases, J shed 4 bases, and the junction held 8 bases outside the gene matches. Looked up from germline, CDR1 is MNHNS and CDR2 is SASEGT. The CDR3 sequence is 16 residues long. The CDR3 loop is CASSVSGQGSPDTQYF. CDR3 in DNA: TGTGCCAGCAGTGTATCGGGACAGGGGTCACCAGATACGCAGTATTTT.

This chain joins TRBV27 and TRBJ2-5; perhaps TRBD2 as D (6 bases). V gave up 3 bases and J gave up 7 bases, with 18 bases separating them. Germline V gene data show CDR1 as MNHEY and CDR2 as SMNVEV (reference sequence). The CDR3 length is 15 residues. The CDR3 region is CASSLWGTAEGTQYF. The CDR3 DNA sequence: TGTGCCAGCAGTTTGTGGGGGACCGCGGAGGGGACCCAGTACTTC.

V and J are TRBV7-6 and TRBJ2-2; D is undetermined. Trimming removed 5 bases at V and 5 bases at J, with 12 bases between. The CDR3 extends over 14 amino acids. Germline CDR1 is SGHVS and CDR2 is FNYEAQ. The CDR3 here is CASSAFSLTGELFF. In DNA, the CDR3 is TGTGCCAGCAGCGCCTTCTCCTTAACCGGGGAGCTGTTTTTT.

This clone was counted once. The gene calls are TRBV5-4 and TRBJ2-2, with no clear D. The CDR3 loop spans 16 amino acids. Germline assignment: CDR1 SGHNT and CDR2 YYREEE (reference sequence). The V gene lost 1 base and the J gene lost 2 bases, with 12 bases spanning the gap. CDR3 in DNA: TGTGCCAGCAGCTTGTACGGTCTAGAAAACACCGGGGAGCTGTTTTTT. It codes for CASSLYGLENTGELFF. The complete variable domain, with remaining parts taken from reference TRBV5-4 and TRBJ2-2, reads ETGVTQSPTHLIKTRGQQVTLRCSSQSGHNTVSWYQQALGQGPQFIFQYYREEENGRGNFPPRFSGLQFPNYSSELNVNALELDDSALYLCASSLYGLENTGELFFGEGSRLTVL.

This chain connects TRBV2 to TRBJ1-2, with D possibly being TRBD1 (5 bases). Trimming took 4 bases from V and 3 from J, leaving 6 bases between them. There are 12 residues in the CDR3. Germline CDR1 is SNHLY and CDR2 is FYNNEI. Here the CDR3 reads CASSAQDYGYTF. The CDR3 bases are TGTGCCAGCAGTGCACAGGACTATGGCTACACCTTC.

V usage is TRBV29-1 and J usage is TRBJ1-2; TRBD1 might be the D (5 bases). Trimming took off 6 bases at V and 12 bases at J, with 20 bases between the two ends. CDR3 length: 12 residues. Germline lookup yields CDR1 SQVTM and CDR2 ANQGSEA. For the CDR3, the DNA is TGCAGCGTGGGACCGAGTTCTCCGGGGAACACCTTC. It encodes CSVGPSSPGNTF.

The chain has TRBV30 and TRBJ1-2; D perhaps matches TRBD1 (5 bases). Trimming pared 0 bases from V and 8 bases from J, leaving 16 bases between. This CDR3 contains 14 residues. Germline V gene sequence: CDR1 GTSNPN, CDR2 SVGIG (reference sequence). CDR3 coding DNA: TGTGCCTGGAGTGTACTTAGGGGCTCTTACGGCTACACCTTC. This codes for CAWSVLRGSYGYTF. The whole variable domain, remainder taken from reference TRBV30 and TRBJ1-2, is SQTIHQWPATLVQPVGSPLSLECTVEGTSNPNLYWYRQAAGRGLQLLFYSVGIGQISSEVPQNLSASRPQDRQFILSSKKLLLSDSGFYLCAWSVLRGSYGYTFGSGTRLTVV.

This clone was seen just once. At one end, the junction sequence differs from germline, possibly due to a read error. The CDR3 DNA sequence: TGTGCTAGCAGCTTAGATGGGAGGAGGAATGAGCAGTTCTTC. Translation gives CASSLDGRRNEQFF. J is TRBJ2-1 and V is TRBV7-7; possibly TRBD2 for D (6 bases). This CDR3 spans 14 amino acids. Germline assignment: CDR1 SSHAT and CDR2 FNYEAQ (reference sequence).

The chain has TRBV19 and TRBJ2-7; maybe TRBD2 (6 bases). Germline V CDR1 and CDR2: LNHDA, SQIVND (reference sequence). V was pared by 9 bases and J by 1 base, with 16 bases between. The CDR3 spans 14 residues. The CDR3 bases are TGTGCCAGCGCACGGGACTTATCGTCCTACGAGCAGTACTTC. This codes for CASARDLSSYEQYF.

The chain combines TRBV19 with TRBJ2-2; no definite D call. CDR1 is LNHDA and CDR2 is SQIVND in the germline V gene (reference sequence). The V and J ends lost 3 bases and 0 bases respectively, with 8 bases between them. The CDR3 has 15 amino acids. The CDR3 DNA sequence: TGTGCCAGTAGTATCGGCGCTGCGAACACCGGGGAGCTGTTTTTT. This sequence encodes CASSIGAANTGELFF.